This TCR beta chain originates from a study of T cells expressing NK-cell markers. Whole-study findings and limits: Whether the expanded NKG2C+ T cell clones recognized HCMV remained unclear.

This CDR3 contains 18 residues. Germline assignment: CDR1 SGHVS and CDR2 FQNEAQ. Of note for this clonotype: Its cognate antigen is unknown.

Making the TCR beta cDNA relied on 5'RACE template switching with UMIs. TCRdb re-called the 5' RACE reads and shows each CDR3 protein once, DNA omitted. The sample's table shows 300,000 to 450,000 distinct CDR3 sequences. The sample taken for sequencing was blood T cells: a sorted CD56 or NKG2C T cell subset, CD4+ or CD8+ T cells, or bulk PBMC T cells (not recorded which). The clonotype was recovered from a man aged 18-75 years in good health. The chain carries TRBV7-8 and TRBJ2-3; the TCRdb D gene call, TRBD2, has no DNA to confirm it. CDR3 residues: CASSLGTSGGKNTDTQYF.